These T cell receptor beta chains were read from a single sample in a study of OX40 agonist ivuxolimab in advanced cancers. Profiling relied on immunoSEQ multiplex PCR, and the TCRdb table lists in-frame clones only, not all of them. The sample holds some 70,000 clones, 70% to 90% seen once. This sample comprised CD4+ or CD8+ T cells sorted from blood, obtained in a trial of the OX40 agonist ivuxolimab. These receptors were taken from an adult with an advanced solid tumor such as melanoma, head and neck, liver or kidney cancer. CDR3s include the opening cysteine and the closing phenylalanine or tryptophan. A D gene is named only where the DNA matches it firmly. Some rows mark clone size as missing; the rest say once, few, many or name a class of expanded clone.

TRBJ1-4	TRBD1	TRBV29-1	NA	CSVEDSGTGGEKLFF	TGCAGCGTTGAAGATAGTGGGACAGGGGGGGAAAAACTGTTTTTT
TRBJ2-7	NA	TRBV5-1	NA	CASSSIPGEYEQYF	TGCGCCAGCAGCTCTATACCGGGGGAATACGAGCAGTACTTC
TRBJ2-3	NA	TRBV11-3	NA	CASSLRGPADTQYF	TGTGCCAGCAGCTTAAGGGGTCCCGCAGATACGCAGTATTTT
TRBJ2-1	TRBD2	TRBV29-1	NA	CSVLRVWGGDNEQFF	TGCAGCGTTCTCCGGGTGTGGGGGGGTGACAATGAGCAGTTCTTC
TRBJ1-1	NA	TRBV19	few	CASTIRGTEAFF	TGTGCCAGTACCATTCGTGGCACTGAAGCTTTCTTT
TRBJ1-2	TRBD1	TRBV7-2	NA	CASSLVGGGGSYGYTF	TGTGCCAGCAGCTTAGTTGGAGGGGGCGGCAGCTATGGCTACACCTTC
TRBJ1-6	TRBD1	TRBV29-1	NA	CSAGTGDSPLHF	TGCAGCGCCGGGACAGGGGATTCACCCCTCCACTTT
TRBJ1-1	NA	TRBV13	NA	CASSFAGGRNFYTEAFF	TGTGCCAGCAGCTTTGCCGGGGGGAGGAATTTCTACACTGAAGCTTTCTTT
TRBJ2-7	NA	TRBV11-2	NA	CASSPRGMAIYEQYF	TGTGCCAGCAGCCCCCGGGGGATGGCTATCTACGAGCAGTACTTC
TRBJ2-5	TRBD1	TRBV4-1	once	CASSLIRGLETQYF	TGCGCCAGCAGCCTCATCAGGGGGCTGGAGACCCAGTACTTC
TRBJ2-5	TRBD2	TRBV7-2	NA	CASSSGRPTQETQYF	TGTGCCAGCAGCTCCGGGAGGCCTACTCAAGAGACCCAGTACTTC
TRBJ2-2	TRBD1	TRBV9	NA	CASRGERTGDTGELFF	TGTGCCAGCAGGGGGGAACGGACAGGGGACACCGGGGAGCTGTTTTTT
TRBJ1-1	NA	TRBV5-6	NA	CASSLVRNTEAFF	TGTGCCAGCAGCTTGGTGAGGAACACTGAAGCTTTCTTT
TRBJ2-5	NA	TRBV6-6	NA	CASSFGLVAQYF	TGTGCCAGCAGTTTCGGCCTAGTGGCCCAGTACTTC
TRBJ1-2	TRBD1	TRBV18	NA	CASSQGAGNGYTF	TGTGCCAGCTCACAGGGGGCTGGGAATGGCTACACCTTC
TRBJ1-1	NA	TRBV6-6	NA	CASIEGREAFF	TGTGCCAGCATCGAGGGAAGAGAAGCTTTCTTT
TRBJ2-2	NA	TRBV6-5	NA	CAANRRGGELFF	TGTGCCGCAAACCGGCGGGGCGGGGAGCTGTTTTTT
TRBJ2-4	NA	TRBV5-6	NA	CASSFPQGEENIQYF	TGTGCCAGCAGCTTTCCACAGGGTGAAGAAAACATTCAGTACTTC
TRBJ2-1	TRBD1	TRBV18	NA	CASSPRQGPYNEQFF	TGTGCCAGCTCACCCAGACAGGGGCCCTACAATGAGCAGTTCTTC
TRBJ2-2	NA	TRBV7-9	NA	CASSFDTRELFF	TGTGCCAGCAGCTTTGACACCCGGGAGCTGTTTTTT
TRBJ1-6	TRBD1	TRBV6-1	NA	CASTLGQGSSPLHF	TGTGCCAGCACTTTGGGACAGGGTTCTTCACCCCTCCACTTT
TRBJ2-3	TRBD2	TRBV18	once	CASSPGLATDTQYF	TGTGCCAGCTCACCCGGACTAGCCACAGATACGCAGTATTTT
TRBJ1-1	NA	TRBV6-5	once	CASSYHGRNMNTGAFF	TGTGCCAGCAGTTACCATGGACGGAACATGAACACTGGAGCTTTCTTT
TRBJ2-5	TRBD2	TRBV19	NA	CASSIVAAGGPRETQYF	TGTGCCAGTAGTATAGTGGCGGCGGGGGGGCCGAGGGAGACCCAGTACTTC
TRBJ2-5	NA	TRBV5-4	NA	CAFRRDQETQYF	TGTGCCTTTCGACGGGACCAAGAGACCCAGTACTTC
TRBJ1-1	TRBD1	TRBV6-6	NA	CASSPRTGYVSTEAFF	TGTGCCAGCAGTCCCCGGACAGGGTACGTAAGCACTGAAGCTTTCTTT
TRBJ2-7	TRBD1	TRBV2	NA	CASSPSGQFIRNKSPGQYF	TGTGCCAGCAGTCCGTCGGGACAGTTTATTAGGAATAAATCGCCGGGGCAGTACTTC
TRBJ1-4	TRBD1	TRBV6-1	NA	CASSQGATNEKLFF	TGTGCCAGCAGCCAGGGGGCAACTAATGAAAAACTGTTTTTT
TRBJ2-7	NA	TRBV5-6	NA	CASSRAWTYEQYF	TGTGCCAGCAGCCGGGCCTGGACGTACGAGCAGTACTTC
TRBJ1-2	NA	TRBV28	few	CASSLTGKDGYTF	TGTGCCAGCAGTTTGACGGGTAAGGATGGCTACACCTTC
TRBJ2-7	NA	TRBV11-2	NA	CASSFSGPEQYF	TGTGCCAGCAGCTTTTCTGGGCCCGAGCAGTACTTC
TRBJ2-7	TRBD2	TRBV10-3	NA	CAIGSSGGDQQQYF	TGTGCCATCGGTTCTAGCGGGGGGGATCAGCAGCAGTACTTC
TRBJ1-1	NA	TRBV6-6	NA	CASRFEGNTEAFF	TGTGCCAGCAGGTTTGAAGGGAACACTGAAGCTTTCTTT
TRBJ1-5	NA	TRBV6-6	NA	CASSYYSDSNQPQHF	TGTGCCAGCAGTTACTACAGCGATAGCAATCAGCCCCAGCATTTT
TRBJ1-1	NA	TRBV27	NA	CASSLKGGMNTEAFF	TGTGCCAGCAGTTTAAAGGGGGGGATGAACACTGAAGCTTTCTTT
TRBJ1-2	TRBD1	TRBV6-5	NA	CASSYSGQGEYGYTF	TGTGCCAGCAGTTACTCGGGTCAGGGGGAATACGGCTACACCTTC
TRBJ2-7	NA	TRBV5-6	NA	CASSWVGGQSIYEQYF	TGTGCCAGCAGCTGGGTAGGAGGACAGTCCATCTACGAGCAGTACTTC
TRBJ2-3	TRBD2	TRBV15	NA	CATSRLRGGLADTQYF	TGTGCCACCAGCAGGCTACGGGGGGGCCTGGCAGATACGCAGTATTTT
TRBJ1-1	NA	TRBV18	NA	CASSASGEAFF	TGTGCCAGCTCCGCCTCGGGGGAAGCTTTCTTT
TRBJ2-7	NA	TRBV5-1	NA	CASSLNGQHYEQYF	TGCGCCAGCAGCTTAAACGGACAGCACTACGAGCAGTACTTC
TRBJ2-7	NA	TRBV7-2	NA	CASSLDGALTYEQYF	TGTGCCAGCAGCTTAGACGGGGCCTTAACCTACGAGCAGTACTTC
TRBJ1-1	NA	TRBV10-3	NA	CAIGRNLNTEAFF	TGTGCCATCGGGAGAAATTTAAACACTGAAGCTTTCTTT
TRBJ1-2	NA	TRBV6-5	NA	CATRTPQTAYYGYTF	TGTGCCACCCGAACACCCCAGACAGCCTACTATGGCTACACCTTC